Presented here are 25 T cell receptor beta chains from one specimen sequenced in a study of blood T cell repertoires in COVID-19. The repertoire was sequenced with immunoSEQ multiplex PCR; TCRdb's copy has only in-frame clones and lacks some. The table records about 230,000 clones, 75% to 85% of them present only once. Sequenced material: peripheral blood. The receptor set was obtained from a woman between 45 and 60 years old with acute or convalescent COVID-19.

Only one count was recorded for this clone. The chain joins TRBV5-4 to TRBJ1-2, with a possible D match to TRBD1 (5 bases). Trimming removed 3 bases at V and 4 bases at J, with 7 bases between. This CDR3 has 12 amino acids. In germline, CDR1 is SGHNT, CDR2 YYREEE (reference sequence). In nucleotides, the CDR3 is TGTGCCAGCAGCTCGGACATCTATGGCTACACCTTC. This gives the protein CASSSDIYGYTF.

CDR3 protein: CASSLRTGTSQETQYF. Here the CDR3 DNA reads TGTGCCAGTAGTCTACGCACGGGGACAAGCCAAGAGACCCAGTACTTC. This sequence joins TRBV19 and TRBJ2-5; TRBD1 is a possible D gene (6 bases). Trimming left V 5 bases short and J 1 base short, with 17 bases between. Germline V gene sequence: CDR1 LNHDA, CDR2 SQIVND (reference sequence). CDR3 length: 16 amino acids.

This clone was picked up one time. J is TRBJ1-2 and V is TRBV4-1; D gene ambiguous. This CDR3 is 13 amino acids long. Per the germline V gene, CDR1 is MGHRA and CDR2 is YSYEKL. V lost 2 bases, J lost 7 bases, and 11 bases lay in between. In nucleotides, the CDR3 is TGCGCCAGCAGCCAATTAGCCTGGGTTGGCTACACCTTC. Protein: CASSQLAWVGYTF.

The rearrangement joins TRBV21-1 to TRBJ1-5; TRBD1 is the table's D call and was not checked against the DNA. TRBV21-1 is labeled a pseudogene. The CDR3 consists of 15 residues. The CDR3 spells CASRGTGFSNQPQHF. The CDR3 bases are TGTGCCAGCAGGGGAACAGGGTTTTCTAATCAGCCCCAGCATTTT.

This sequence joins TRBV2 and TRBJ1-1; TRBD1 is a possible D gene (6 bases). Deletions cut 4 bases from V and 4 bases from J, with 13 bases between. Germline V CDR1 and CDR2: SNHLY, FYNNEI. The CDR3 has 14 residues. The CDR3, as DNA: TGTGCCAGCAGTGTCCCGGACAGTGGCACTGAAGCTTTCTTT. Its protein product is CASSVPDSGTEAFF.

This rearrangement joins TRBV7-2 to TRBJ1-2, with TRBD1 matching 8 bases. After removal of 5 bases from V and 7 bases from J, the junction contained 6 bases not matched to a gene. This CDR3 is 13 amino acids long. Germline V CDR1 and CDR2: SGHTA, FQGNSA. CDR3 loop: CASSPTGVGGYTF. The CDR3 region has the DNA TGTGCCAGCAGCCCGACAGGGGTAGGTGGCTACACCTTC.

This chain links TRBV20-1 with TRBJ1-5; 7 nucleotides match TRBD1. This CDR3 is 16 amino acids long. CDR1 is DFQATT and CDR2 is SNEGSKA in the germline V gene (reference sequence). V shed 3 bases and J 11 bases; nucleotides not matched to a gene: 19. CDR3: CSASALQGRGKWAQHF. CDR3 bases: TGCAGTGCTAGTGCCTTACAGGGCAGGGGGAAATGGGCCCAGCATTTT.

The rearrangement uses TRBV19 and TRBJ2-5, with 8 bases fitting TRBD1. V was clipped by 5 bases and J by 5 bases; unmatched bases: 7. Germline V lookup: CDR1 LNHDA, CDR2 SQIVND (reference sequence). The CDR3 is 14 residues long. The DNA of the CDR3 is TGTGCCAGTAGTCAGGACAGGGTCGTGGAGACCCAGTACTTC. As protein: CASSQDRVVETQYF.

The chain links TRBV5-1 to TRBJ2-5; D may be TRBD1 (6 bases). The CDR3 runs to 15 residues. Germline loops: CDR1 SGHRS, CDR2 YFSETQ. V was pared by 0 bases and J by 0 bases, with 9 bases between. CDR3 sequence reads: CASSLATGYQETQYF. CDR3 coding DNA: TGCGCCAGCAGCTTGGCCACAGGGTACCAAGAGACCCAGTACTTC.

This sequence joins TRBV5-1 and TRBJ2-7; the match to TRBD2 covers 7 bases. The germline V gene encodes CDR1 SGHRS and CDR2 YFSETQ. CDR3 size: 16 residues. V lost 0 bases to trimming and J lost 0 bases; unmatched junction nucleotides: 6. The chain's CDR3 is CASSLDKPGGSYEQYF. CDR3 sequence (DNA): TGCGCCAGCAGCTTGGACAAACCGGGGGGCTCCTACGAGCAGTACTTC.

V and J are TRBV24-1 and TRBJ2-5; TRBD1 matches at 12 bases. The CDR3 runs 14 residues. CDR1 is KGHDR, CDR2 SFDVKD, per germline. The junction had 4 bases not matched to a gene; V was cut back by 9 bases and J by 3 bases. In nucleotides, the CDR3 is TGTGCCACCCGGGACAGGGGGCGGGAAGAGACCCAGTACTTC. Amino acids: CATRDRGREETQYF.

The sample holds many counts of this clone. This sequence joins TRBV5-1 and TRBJ1-1; D possibly corresponds to TRBD1 (6 bases). Germline CDR1 reads SGHRS; CDR2 reads YFSETQ. The V and J ends lost 4 bases and 5 bases respectively, with 12 bases between them. The CDR3 has 13 residues. The CDR3 DNA reads TGCGCCAGCAGCATTACAGGGAGAACTGAAGCTTTCTTT. Protein sequence: CASSITGRTEAFF. The full variable domain, in which reference TRBV5-1 and TRBJ1-1 provide the parts outside the CDR3, is KAGVTQTPRYLIKTRGQQVTLSCSPISGHRSVSWYQQTPGQGLQFLFEYFSETQRNKGNFPGRFSGRQFSNSRSEMNVSTLELGDSALYLCASSITGRTEAFFGQGTRLTVV.

This sequence joins TRBV28 and TRBJ2-1; 7 bases agree with TRBD1. CDR3 size: 15 residues. V shed 5 bases, J shed 7 bases, and the junction held 11 bases outside the gene matches. Germline CDR1 MDHEN, CDR2 SYDVKM. CDR3 sequence (DNA): TGTGCCAGCAGTCAACCGACAGGGCTTGGAAATGAGCAGTTCTTC. It specifies CASSQPTGLGNEQFF.

This clone was detected once. V and J are TRBV2 and TRBJ1-4; 7 bases are shared with TRBD1. The CDR3 is made up of 13 amino acids. Unmatched junction bases numbered 6, after V lost 10 bases and J lost 4 bases. Germline CDR1 and CDR2: SNHLY and FYNNEI. In nucleotides, the CDR3 is TGTGCCATTAGGGACAGAGTTAATGAAAAACTGTTTTTT. Protein: CAIRDRVNEKLFF.

This chain joins TRBV11-2 and TRBJ2-3; 7 nucleotides line up with TRBD2. The CDR3 totals 14 residues. The V gene's germline CDR1 is SGHAT and CDR2 FQNNGV. Losses at the gene ends were 5 bases for V and 4 bases for J; bases not matched to a gene: 6. DNA of the CDR3: TGTGCCAGCAGCCGAATAGCGGGCCCAGATACGCAGTATTTT. It is translated as CASSRIAGPDTQYF.

The V gene is TRBV24-1, the J gene TRBJ2-2; D gene ambiguous. The germline V and J ends were trimmed by 1 base and 5 bases, with 13 bases remaining between them. The CDR3 covers 16 residues. Per germline, CDR1 KGHDR and CDR2 SFDVKD. CDR3 in DNA: TGTGCCACCAGTGATTTATCGCAGGTTGGGACCGGGGAGCTGTTTTTT. This gives the protein CATSDLSQVGTGELFF.

The chain combines TRBV4-2 with TRBJ2-6, with D possibly being TRBD2 (6 bases). V was cut by 2 bases and J by 0 bases, with 17 bases left in between. Germline CDR1 reads LGHNA; CDR2 reads YNFKEQ. This CDR3 has 19 amino acids. CDR3 region: CASSQPSTWRGSGANVLTF. The CDR3, as DNA: TGTGCCAGCAGCCAACCCTCGACGTGGAGGGGCTCTGGGGCCAACGTCCTGACTTTC.

This clone has only a few counts. The J gene is TRBJ1-4, the V gene TRBV18, with TRBD1 matching over 7 bases. Per the germline V gene, CDR1 is KGHSH and CDR2 is LQKENI. With 4 bases clipped from V and 8 bases from J, the junction kept 10 bases outside the gene matches. The CDR3 has 15 amino acids. CDR3 amino acids: CASSQAGTVGEKLFF. The DNA for the CDR3 is TGTGCCAGCTCACAAGCCGGGACAGTGGGAGAAAAACTGTTTTTT. Full variable domain (rest looked up from reference TRBV18 and TRBJ1-4): NAGVMQNPRHLVRRRGQEARLRCSPMKGHSHVYWYRQLPEEGLKFMVYLQKENIIDESGMPKERFSAEFPKEGPSILRIQQVVRGDSAAYFCASSQAGTVGEKLFFGSGTQLSVL.

The chain is built from TRBV10-3 and TRBJ2-1; TRBD2 matches at 12 bases. V gave up 6 bases and J gave up 2 bases; unmatched junction bases: 5. CDR1 and CDR2 (germline): ENHRY, SYGVKD. The CDR3 is made up of 16 amino acids. The CDR3 here is CAISPGLAGPYNEQFF. For the CDR3, the DNA is TGTGCCATCAGCCCAGGACTAGCGGGACCCTACAATGAGCAGTTCTTC.

This chain uses TRBV25-1 with TRBJ2-3; 8 bases agree with TRBD2. The CDR3 totals 13 residues. The J segment lost 4 bases and the V segment lost 6 bases, leaving 3 bases of the junction unmatched. Germline V gene sequence: CDR1 MGHDK, CDR2 SYGVNS. CDR3 in amino acids: CASSGGASDTQYF. The CDR3 nucleotides are TGTGCCAGCAGCGGGGGGGCGTCAGATACGCAGTATTTT.

The rearrangement links TRBV24-1 to TRBJ1-2; D gene unclear. The CDR3 is made up of 13 amino acids. The V gene lost 1 base and the J gene lost 5 bases, with 7 bases spanning the gap. CDR1 is KGHDR, CDR2 SFDVKD, per germline. CDR3 protein: CATSDFNSYGYTF. CDR3 in DNA: TGTGCCACCAGTGATTTTAACAGTTATGGCTACACCTTC.

This clone has only one observation. The V gene is TRBV18, the J gene TRBJ1-1; D unclear. Germline values: CDR1 KGHSH, CDR2 LQKENI. The CDR3 covers 13 residues. Trimming took off 6 bases at V and 1 base at J, with 9 bases between the two ends. DNA of the CDR3: TGTGCCAGCTCGGTACAGAAGAACACTGAAGCTTTCTTT. Protein: CASSVQKNTEAFF. Based on the CDR3 plus reference TRBV18 and TRBJ1-1, the full variable domain is NAGVMQNPRHLVRRRGQEARLRCSPMKGHSHVYWYRQLPEEGLKFMVYLQKENIIDESGMPKERFSAEFPKEGPSILRIQQVVRGDSAAYFCASSVQKNTEAFFGQGTRLTVV.

The chain links TRBV3-1 (or the pseudogene TRBV3-2) to TRBJ1-1; the D is unclear. From germline, CDR1 is LGHDT and CDR2 YNNKEL (reference sequence). The CDR3 is made up of 17 amino acids. V lost 0 bases, J lost 6 bases, and 20 bases lay in between. CDR3 in DNA: TGTGCCAGCAGCCAAGATAGTTTACGGCGGACTGAACCTGAAGCTTTCTTT. Translating gives CASSQDSLRRTEPEAFF.

This clone has just one count. CDR3 protein: CATSDEQGIGFNQPQHF. For the CDR3, the DNA is TGTGCCACCAGTGATGAACAGGGGATCGGATTCAATCAGCCCCAGCATTTT. The J gene is TRBJ1-5, the V gene TRBV24-1; the match to TRBD1 covers 7 bases. From germline, CDR1 is KGHDR and CDR2 SFDVKD. Trimming took 3 bases from V and 3 from J; bases not matched to a gene: 10. CDR3 length equals 17 residues.

V and J are TRBV28 and TRBJ1-1; no clear D gene. Trimming cost V 3 bases and J 0 bases, with 8 bases left between them. This CDR3 region has 14 residues. CDR1 and CDR2 (germline): MDHEN, SYDVKM. This chain's CDR3 is CASSLETMNTEAFF. The CDR3 bases are TGTGCCAGCAGTTTGGAGACTATGAACACTGAAGCTTTCTTT.